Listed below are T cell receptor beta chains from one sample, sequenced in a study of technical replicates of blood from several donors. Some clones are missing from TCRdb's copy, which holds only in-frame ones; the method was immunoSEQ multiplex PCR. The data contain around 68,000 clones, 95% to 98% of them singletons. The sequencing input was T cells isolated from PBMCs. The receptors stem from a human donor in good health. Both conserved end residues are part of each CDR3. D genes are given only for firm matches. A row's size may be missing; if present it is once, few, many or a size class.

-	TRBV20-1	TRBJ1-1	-	TGCAGTGCCGCACAGGGTGAAGACCACTTT	CSAAQGEDHF
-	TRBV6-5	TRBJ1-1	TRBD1	TGTGCCAGCAGTTTACAGGGGGAGTATACTGAAGCTTTCTTT	CASSLQGEYTEAFF
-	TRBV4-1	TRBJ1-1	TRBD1	TGCGCCAGCAGCCCTTTAGCAGGGGGTACTGAAGCTTTCTTT	CASSPLAGGTEAFF
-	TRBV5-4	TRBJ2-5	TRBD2	TGTGCCAGCAGCTTGGATTGGCTAGCGGGAGCCCAAGAGACCCAGTACTTC	CASSLDWLAGAQETQYF
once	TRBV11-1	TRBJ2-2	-	TGTGCCAGCAGCTTAGGGGACACACCGAACACCGGGGAGCTGTTTTTT	CASSLGDTPNTGELFF
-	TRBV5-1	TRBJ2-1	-	TGCGCCAGCAGCTTGAACGGGGGTTTTAATGAGCAGTTCTTC	CASSLNGGFNEQFF
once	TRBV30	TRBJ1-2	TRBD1	TGTGCCTGGAAAAAGGGGGCCAAATATGGCTACACCTTC	CAWKKGAKYGYTF
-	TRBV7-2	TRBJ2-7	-	TGTGCCAGCAGCCCGAGACTGGCTACCTACGAGCAGTACTTC	CASSPRLATYEQYF
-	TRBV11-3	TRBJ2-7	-	TGTGCCAGCAGCCGAATTACAACAGGCCTCTACGAGCAGTACTTC	CASSRITTGLYEQYF
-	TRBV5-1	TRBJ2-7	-	TGCGCCAGCAGCCTCTATTCCTACGAGCAGTACTTC	CASSLYSYEQYF
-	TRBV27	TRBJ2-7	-	TGTGCCAGCAGTTTATCGGACAGTCAAGCCTACGAGCAGTACTTC	CASSLSDSQAYEQYF
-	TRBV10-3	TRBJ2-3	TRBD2	TGTGCCATCAGTAGGCTAGCGGGAACCGATACGCAGTATTTT	CAISRLAGTDTQYF
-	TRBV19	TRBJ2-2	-	TGTGCCAGTAGTCCGACGACTAGTTACGGGGAGCTGTTTTTT	CASSPTTSYGELFF
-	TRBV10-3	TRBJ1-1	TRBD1	TGTGCCATCCGGACAGGACGCGACGGTAACACTGAAGCTTTCTTT	CAIRTGRDGNTEAFF
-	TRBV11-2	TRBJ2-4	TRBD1	TGTGCCAGCAGCCCCCCGTTAACAGGGGCCGGAAACATTCAGTACTTC	CASSPPLTGAGNIQYF
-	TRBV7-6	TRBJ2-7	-	TGTGCCAGCAGCGACGACACGATCAGCTCCTACGAGCAGTACTTC	CASSDDTISSYEQYF